These 9 T cell receptor beta chains share one sample of origin, sequenced in a study of vaccination effects on CD4 cells after COVID-19 (dated by TCRdb to between 2020 and 2023). These receptors lack a known antigen. To identify antigen-specific CD4+ T cell clonotypes by their expansion, the ViraFEST assay first stimulated PBMC with viral peptide pools and then applied TCR sequencing. After less than eleven days of culture, CD4+ T cells were isolated with the EasySep CD4+ T cell isolation kit. Each participant received two doses of an mRNA SARS-CoV-2 vaccine, either BNT162b2 or mRNA-1273. Libraries were prepared through the immunoSEQ multiplex PCR assay. In its TCRdb copy, this immuneACCESS table keeps in-frame sequences only and misses some clones. Where compared with another copy, unresolved V genes explain less than half of these, and the others have no known cause. This sample comprises tens of thousands of clones, roughly 82% of them detected only once. The ten largest clones add up to more than 1.3% of the sample.

Sequenced material: CD4+ T cells from PBMCs cultured with HCoV-NL63 spike peptides, taken after COVID-19 vaccination. The cell subset or site label, as the study defines it: HCoV-NL63 spike overlapping peptide pool stimulation. The source is a human donor who received a COVID-19 vaccine. Some clones in this sample may be carry-over from other donors' samples.

The chain carries TRBV18 and TRBJ2-3; D not certain. The CDR3 covers 14 residues. Per germline, CDR1 KGHSH and CDR2 LQKENI. V was trimmed by 2 bases and J by 5 bases, leaving 11 bases between them. The CDR3 sequence: CASSPFEVGDTQYF. CDR3 DNA: TGTGCCAGCTCACCATTCGAGGTTGGAGATACGCAGTATTTT.

The chain uses TRBV7-8 and TRBJ2-3; maybe TRBD1 (5 bases). CDR1 and CDR2 (germline): SGHVS, FQNEAQ. The CDR3 consists of 13 residues. Trimming took 2 bases from V and 8 from J, leaving 11 bases between them. The CDR3 loop reads CASSLQGVGTQYF. The CDR3 DNA follows: TGTGCCAGCAGCTTACAGGGTGTCGGTACGCAGTATTTT.

The chain combines TRBV5-1 with TRBJ2-1, with D possibly being TRBD1 (6 bases). Trimming left V 4 bases short and J 1 base short, with 9 bases between. The germline V gene has CDR1 SGHRS and CDR2 YFSETQ. The CDR3 runs 14 residues. The CDR3 region has the DNA TGCGCCAGCAGCCCGACAGGTTCCTACAATGAGCAGTTCTTC. Its translation: CASSPTGSYNEQFF.

The table lists this clone with a count of one. The J gene is TRBJ2-3, the V gene TRBV7-2; no clear D gene. The length of the CDR3 is 15 residues. V was clipped by 2 bases and J by 0 bases, with 9 bases between them. Germline V lookup: CDR1 SGHTA, CDR2 FQGNSA. The CDR3 bases are TGTGCCAGCAGCTTACAGGTCGGGAGCACAGATACGCAGTATTTT. It codes for CASSLQVGSTDTQYF.

This clone appeared a few times. In DNA form, the CDR3 reads TGTGCCAGCAGCCGAGACCACAAGGGGAGAGAGCAGTACGTC. As protein: CASSRDHKGREQYV. The chain carries TRBV11-2 and TRBJ2-7; D is tentatively TRBD1 or TRBD2 (5 bases each). CDR3 length: 14 residues. The V end lost 5 bases, the J end lost 7 bases, and 18 bases lay between the germline ends. Germline V CDR1 and CDR2: SGHAT, FQNNGV.

The genes are TRBV14 and TRBJ1-6; 9 positions match TRBD1. The J segment lost 7 bases and the V segment lost 4 bases, leaving 8 bases of the junction unmatched. CDR1 is SGHDN and CDR2 is FVKESK in the germline V gene. The CDR3 covers 16 residues. The CDR3 region is CASSPATGGSNSPLHF. The CDR3 coding sequence is TGTGCCAGCAGCCCAGCTACAGGGGGCTCCAATTCACCCCTCCACTTT. The complete variable domain, with remaining parts taken from reference TRBV14 and TRBJ1-6, reads EAGVTQFPSHSVIEKGQTVTLRCDPISGHDNLYWYRRVMGKEIKFLLHFVKESKQDESGMPNNRFLAERTGGTYSTLKVQPAELEDSGVYFCASSPATGGSNSPLHFGNGTRLTVT.

This chain joins TRBV7-2 and TRBJ2-7, with D perhaps TRBD2 (5 bases). Germline V gives CDR1 SGHTA, CDR2 FQGNSA. Trimming took off 3 bases at V and 5 bases at J, with 11 bases between the two ends. The CDR3 spans 13 residues. The CDR3 loop is CASSLRATHEQYV. The CDR3 bases are TGTGCCAGCAGCTTGAGGGCGACCCACGAGCAGTACGTC.

This chain uses TRBV5-1 with TRBJ2-5; 9 bases match TRBD2. The trim removed 3 bases at V and 5 bases at J, leaving 5 bases unmatched. In germline, CDR1 is SGHRS, CDR2 YFSETQ. There are 14 residues in the CDR3. This CDR3 is CASSSGTSLETQYF. Written as DNA, the CDR3 is TGCGCCAGCAGCTCCGGGACTAGCTTGGAGACCCAGTACTTC. Full variable domain (rest looked up from reference TRBV5-1 and TRBJ2-5): KAGVTQTPRYLIKTRGQQVTLSCSPISGHRSVSWYQQTPGQGLQFLFEYFSETQRNKGNFPGRFSGRQFSNSRSEMNVSTLELGDSALYLCASSSGTSLETQYFGPGTRLLVL.

This rearrangement joins TRBV27 to TRBJ2-3; 7 nucleotides match TRBD1. CDR1 and CDR2 from the germline V gene are MNHEY and SMNVEV (reference sequence). V was pared by 5 bases and J by 2 bases, with 7 bases of the junction left unmatched. This CDR3 region has 15 residues. CDR3 DNA: TGTGCCAGCAGTCCAGATACAGGGGACACAGATACGCAGTATTTT. It yields the protein CASSPDTGDTDTQYF.